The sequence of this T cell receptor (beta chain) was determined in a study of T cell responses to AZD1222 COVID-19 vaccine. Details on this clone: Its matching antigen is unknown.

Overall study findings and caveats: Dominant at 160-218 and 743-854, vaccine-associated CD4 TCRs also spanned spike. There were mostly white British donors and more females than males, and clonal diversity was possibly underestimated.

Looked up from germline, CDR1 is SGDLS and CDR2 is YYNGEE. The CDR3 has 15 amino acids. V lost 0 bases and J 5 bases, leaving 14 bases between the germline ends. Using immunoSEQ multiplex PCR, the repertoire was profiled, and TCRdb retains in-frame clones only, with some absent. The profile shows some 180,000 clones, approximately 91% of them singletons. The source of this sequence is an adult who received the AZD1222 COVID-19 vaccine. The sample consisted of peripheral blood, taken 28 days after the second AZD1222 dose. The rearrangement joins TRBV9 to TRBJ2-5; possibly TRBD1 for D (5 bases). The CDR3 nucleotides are TGTGCCAGCAGCGTAGATTCTGGGGCGCGGGAGACCCAGTACTTC. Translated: CASSVDSGARETQYF.